The 15 T cell receptor beta chains presented below share a single source sample, sequenced in a study of chemoradiotherapy in HPV16-positive cancers. Sequenced by immunoSEQ multiplex PCR; TCRdb stores in-frame clones only, minus some. The repertoire has about 1,800 clones, around 94% of them found once; the top ten carry roughly 3%. The input for sequencing was tumor tissue, taken from a patient who underwent chemoradiotherapy. The receptors were sampled from a human donor with HPV-associated anogenital cancer.

The rearrangement joins TRBV27 to TRBJ2-7, with 8 bases matching TRBD1. J lost 6 bases, V lost 4 bases, and 5 bases had no gene match. The CDR3 loop spans 13 amino acids. CDR1 MNHEY and CDR2 SMNVEV come from the germline V gene (reference sequence). For the CDR3, the DNA is TGTGCCAGCAGTTCGCAACAGGGGGTCGAGCAGTACTTC. Its translation is CASSSQQGVEQYF.

The chain joins TRBV9 to TRBJ1-1, with TRBD1 as a possible D gene (5 bases). Germline-derived CDR1 and CDR2 are SGDLS and YYNGEE. The CDR3 is 16 residues long. The V and J ends lost 3 bases and 0 bases respectively, with 15 bases between them. The CDR3 spells CASSALGGGMNTEAFF. The DNA of the CDR3 is TGTGCCAGCAGCGCGCTGGGCGGGGGAATGAACACTGAAGCTTTCTTT. The variable domain in full, with the rest retrieved from reference TRBV9 and TRBJ1-1, is DSGVTQTPKHLITATGQRVTLRCSPRSGDLSVYWYQQSLDQGLQFLIQYYNGEERAKGNILERFSAQQFPDLHSELNLSSLELGDSALYFCASSALGGGMNTEAFFGQGTRLTVV.

The rearrangement uses TRBV5-4 and TRBJ1-2; a possible D gene is TRBD1 (5 bases). Trimming left V 0 bases short and J 4 bases short, with 13 bases between. Germline-derived CDR1 and CDR2 are SGHNT and YYREEE (reference sequence). The CDR3 sequence is 15 residues long. The chain's CDR3 is CASSLVEGSIYGYTF. CDR3 coding DNA: TGTGCCAGCAGCTTGGTGGAGGGGAGTATCTATGGCTACACCTTC.

The V and J genes are TRBV14 and TRBJ1-6; maybe TRBD1 (5 bases). Germline lookup yields CDR1 SGHDN and CDR2 FVKESK. The V and J ends lost 1 base and 8 bases respectively, with 15 bases between them. The CDR3 is 16 residues long. In DNA, the CDR3 is TGTGCCAGCAGCCAAGGTCCTCGGGGCCGGGATTCACCCCTCCACTTT. Translated, it gives CASSQGPRGRDSPLHF.

The chain employs TRBV9 and TRBJ2-3; TRBD2 matches 8 bases. The CDR3 is 16 amino acids. Germline lookup yields CDR1 SGDLS and CDR2 YYNGEE. The ends lost 0 bases at V and 3 bases at J; junction bases unmatched: 6. Here the CDR3 reads CASSVVSGVLTDTQYF. DNA of the CDR3: TGTGCCAGCAGCGTAGTTAGCGGGGTTTTGACAGATACGCAGTATTTT.

In its sample, this clone was seen a few times. The chain carries TRBV12-2 and TRBJ1-3. TRBV12-2 is annotated as a pseudogene. CDR3 length: 13 residues. CDR3 in amino acids: CASRSREGNTIYF. DNA for the CDR3: TGTGCAAGTCGCTCCAGGGAGGGAAACACCATATATTTT.

This chain uses TRBV30 with TRBJ2-1, with TRBD2 matching 10 bases. V dropped 1 base and J dropped 5; count of bases not matched to a gene: 8. This CDR3 contains 16 residues. The germline gives CDR1 GTSNPN, CDR2 SVGIG (reference sequence). CDR3 nucleotides: TGTGCCTGGAGTGGGCTAGCGGGAGTCTCTCACAATGAGCAGTTCTTC. Its translation is CAWSGLAGVSHNEQFF.

This clone appeared once. The chain has TRBV5-5 and TRBJ1-4; D call uncertain. CDR1 and CDR2 (germline): SGHKS, YYEKEE (reference sequence). V dropped 3 bases and J dropped 8 bases, with 23 bases sitting between them. The CDR3 has 17 amino acids. This chain's CDR3 is CASSSGPEAGENEKLFF. The CDR3 DNA reads as TGTGCCAGCAGCTCGGGCCCCGAAGCGGGTGAAAACGAAAAACTGTTTTTT.

The V call is TRBV5-1, the J call TRBJ1-2; possible D gene TRBD1, 6 bases. Trimming removed 2 bases from V and 8 bases from J, with 16 bases in between. This CDR3 comprises 14 residues. Germline assignment: CDR1 SGHRS and CDR2 YFSETQ. CDR3 nucleotides: TGCGCCAGCAGCTTCTCCACAGGGTCGGAGGGCTACACCTTC. Translated, it gives CASSFSTGSEGYTF. Using reference TRBV5-1 and TRBJ1-2 for the parts outside the CDR3, the full variable domain is KAGVTQTPRYLIKTRGQQVTLSCSPISGHRSVSWYQQTPGQGLQFLFEYFSETQRNKGNFPGRFSGRQFSNSRSEMNVSTLELGDSALYLCASSFSTGSEGYTFGSGTRLTVV.

The chain is built from TRBV19 and TRBJ1-5; TRBD1 is a possible D gene (5 bases). Trimming shortened V by 3 bases and J by 5 bases, and 8 bases separated the two germline ends. The CDR3 extends over 13 amino acids. Germline V gives CDR1 LNHDA, CDR2 SQIVND (reference sequence). Here the CDR3 DNA reads TGTGCCAGTAGTATCTCGGGGGATCAGCCCCAGCATTTT. This sequence encodes CASSISGDQPQHF.

The chain has TRBV19 and TRBJ1-2; D is ambiguous. V lost 3 bases, J lost 0 bases, and 17 bases lay in between. Germline loops: CDR1 LNHDA, CDR2 SQIVND (reference sequence). CDR3 length equals 17 residues. The CDR3 DNA follows: TGTGCCAGTAGTATTCTCGACGGGCAAAAAGCTAACTATGGCTACACCTTC. It specifies CASSILDGQKANYGYTF.

V and J are TRBV7-2 and TRBJ2-7; TRBD2 aligns across 13 bases. This CDR3 is built from 16 residues. V shed 5 bases, J shed 4 bases, and the junction held 8 bases outside the gene matches. Germline CDR1 and CDR2: SGHTA and FQGNSA. The CDR3 DNA follows: TGTGCCAGCAGCCCGCTCCGACTAGCGGGGGGTTACGAGCAGTACTTC. This sequence encodes CASSPLRLAGGYEQYF. Supplemented by reference TRBV7-2 and TRBJ2-7, the full variable domain reads GAGVSQSPSNKVTEKGKDVELRCDPISGHTALYWYRQSLGQGLEFLIYFQGNSAPDKSGLPSDRFSAERTGGSVSTLTIQRTQQEDSAVYLCASSPLRLAGGYEQYFGPGTRLTVT.

CDR3 coding DNA: TGTGCCAGCAGCTTGGTGGGGTTTAGCTACGAGCAGTACTTC. Encoded protein: CASSLVGFSYEQYF. V is TRBV5-8 and J is TRBJ2-7; D call uncertain. Trimming removed 0 bases at V and 3 bases at J, with 10 bases between. Per the germline V gene, CDR1 is SGHTS and CDR2 is YDEGEE. This CDR3 has 14 amino acids.

The chain carries TRBV27 and TRBJ2-4; TRBD2 matches 10 bases. CDR3 length: 17 residues. With V trimmed by 3 bases and J by 8 bases, 13 bases remained unmatched. Germline V gives CDR1 MNHEY, CDR2 SMNVEV (reference sequence). The CDR3 DNA sequence: TGTGCCAGCAGTTTCCGTGGACTACAGCGGGAGGGAGACATTCAGTACTTC. Translation gives CASSFRGLQREGDIQYF.

This chain connects TRBV9 to TRBJ2-3; 10 bases match TRBD2. There are 14 residues in the CDR3. Trimming cost V 3 bases and J 5 bases; bases outside gene matches: 3. In germline, CDR1 is SGDLS, CDR2 YYNGEE. The CDR3 spells CASSARTSGDTQYF. CDR3 bases: TGTGCCAGCAGCGCTCGGACTAGCGGAGATACGCAGTATTTT. Together with reference TRBV9 and TRBJ2-3, the CDR3 gives the full variable domain: DSGVTQTPKHLITATGQRVTLRCSPRSGDLSVYWYQQSLDQGLQFLIQYYNGEERAKGNILERFSAQQFPDLHSELNLSSLELGDSALYFCASSARTSGDTQYFGPGTRLTVL.